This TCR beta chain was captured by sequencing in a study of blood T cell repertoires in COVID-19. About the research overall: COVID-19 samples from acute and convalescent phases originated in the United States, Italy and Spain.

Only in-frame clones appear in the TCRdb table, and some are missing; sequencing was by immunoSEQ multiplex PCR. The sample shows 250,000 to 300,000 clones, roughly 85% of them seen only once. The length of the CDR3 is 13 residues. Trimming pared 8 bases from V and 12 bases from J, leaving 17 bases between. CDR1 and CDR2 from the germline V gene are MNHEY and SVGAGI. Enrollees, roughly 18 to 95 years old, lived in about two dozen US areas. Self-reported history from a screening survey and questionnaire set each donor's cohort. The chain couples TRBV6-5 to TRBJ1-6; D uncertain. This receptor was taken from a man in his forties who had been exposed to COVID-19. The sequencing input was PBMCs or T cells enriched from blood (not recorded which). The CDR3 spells CASGGQGQRPLHF. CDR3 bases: TGTGCCAGCGGCGGGCAAGGTCAGAGACCCCTCCACTTT.